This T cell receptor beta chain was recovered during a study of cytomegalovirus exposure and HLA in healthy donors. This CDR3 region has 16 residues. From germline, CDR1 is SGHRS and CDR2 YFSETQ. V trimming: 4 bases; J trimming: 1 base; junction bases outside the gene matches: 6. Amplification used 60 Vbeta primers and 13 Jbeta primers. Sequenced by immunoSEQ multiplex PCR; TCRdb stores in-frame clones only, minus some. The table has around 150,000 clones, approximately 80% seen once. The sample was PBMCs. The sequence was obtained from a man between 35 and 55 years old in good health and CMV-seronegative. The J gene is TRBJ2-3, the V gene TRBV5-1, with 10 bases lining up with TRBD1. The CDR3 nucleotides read TGCGCCAGCAGCCCCCAGACAGGGGGCCGCACAGATACGCAGTATTTT. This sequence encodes CASSPQTGGRTDTQYF.